These 30 T cell receptor beta chains share one sample of origin, sequenced in a study of blood T cell repertoires in COVID-19. Method: immunoSEQ multiplex PCR; TCRdb's copy keeps in-frame clones and lacks some. The data contain approximately 150,000 clones, 75% to 85% of them singletons. Sequences were obtained from PBMCs or T cells enriched from blood (not recorded which). These receptors came from a man in his forties who had recovered from COVID-19.

This chain uses TRBV7-2 with TRBJ2-5; D is possibly TRBD2 (6 bases). The CDR3 is made up of 18 amino acids. V shed 4 bases and J shed 0 bases, with 21 bases lying between them. Germline-derived CDR1 and CDR2 are SGHTA and FQGNSA. The CDR3 sequence is CASSSNTGSHKDQETQYF. Written as DNA, the CDR3 is TGTGCCAGCAGCTCCAACACCGGGAGCCATAAAGACCAAGAGACCCAGTACTTC.

This clone appeared a few times. The chain is built from TRBV19 and TRBJ2-1; the match to TRBD1 covers 8 bases. CDR1 LNHDA and CDR2 SQIVND come from the germline V gene (reference sequence). The CDR3 extends over 16 amino acids. The ends lost 5 bases at V and 10 bases at J; junction bases unmatched: 16. CDR3 nucleotide sequence: TGTGCCAGTAGTGTCCCTGCCAGGGGGCGCGGGTGGGAGCAGTTCTTC. Translation gives CASSVPARGRGWEQFF.

This sequence joins TRBV27 and TRBJ2-7; TRBD1 is a possible D gene (5 bases). V was pared by 8 bases and J by 2 bases, with 19 bases between. CDR1 and CDR2 (germline): MNHEY, SMNVEV (reference sequence). The CDR3 is made up of 15 amino acids. The CDR3 DNA reads TGTGCCAGCGGATCATGGGGCCGAAGACCCTACGAGCAGTACTTC. Protein: CASGSWGRRPYEQYF.

A note on this clone: Additional DNA sequences in this sample encode the identical CDR3. The chain joins TRBV10-1 to TRBJ1-1; possible D gene TRBD1, 6 bases. Germline CDR1 and CDR2: WNHNN and SYGVQD (reference sequence). This CDR3 contains 14 residues. V was clipped by 2 bases and J by 2 bases, with 9 bases between them. The CDR3 DNA reads as TGCGCCAGCAGTGAGGACAGGCGTAACACTGAAGCTTTCTTT. Encoded protein: CASSEDRRNTEAFF.

The chain links TRBV20-1 to TRBJ2-3; D is ambiguous. CDR1 is DFQATT and CDR2 is SNEGSKA in the germline V gene (reference sequence). V gave up 3 bases and J gave up 1 base, with 2 bases separating them. This CDR3 comprises 11 residues. CDR3 region: CSASGTDTQYF. CDR3 bases: TGCAGTGCTAGCGGCACAGATACGCAGTATTTT.

The sample holds a few counts of this clone. The rearrangement uses TRBV6-5 and TRBJ1-5, with 9 bases fitting TRBD1. The CDR3 has 15 amino acids. Trimming cost V 5 bases and J 1 base; bases outside gene matches: 3. Germline values: CDR1 MNHEY, CDR2 SVGAGI. The DNA of the CDR3 is TGTGCCAGCAGTCCCGGACAGGGGAGCAATCAGCCCCAGCATTTT. It yields the protein CASSPGQGSNQPQHF.

This clone has a single count. V and J are TRBV24-1 and TRBJ1-5; D is perhaps TRBD1 (5 bases). The V gene lost 2 bases and the J gene lost 3 bases, with 16 bases spanning the gap. This CDR3 region has 17 residues. In germline, CDR1 is KGHDR, CDR2 SFDVKD. As DNA, the CDR3 is TGTGCCACCAGTGATTCGTCCGCAGGGTCGGACAATCAGCCCCAGCATTTT. Translated: CATSDSSAGSDNQPQHF.

The chain uses TRBV5-1 and TRBJ2-1; D remains ambiguous. Trimming left V 4 bases short and J 0 bases short, with 11 bases between. Germline V lookup: CDR1 SGHRS, CDR2 YFSETQ. This CDR3 contains 15 residues. CDR3: CASSPDMGSYNEQFF. The CDR3 bases are TGCGCCAGCAGCCCAGACATGGGCTCCTACAATGAGCAGTTCTTC.

The V gene is TRBV3-1 (or the pseudogene TRBV3-2), the J gene TRBJ2-7, with TRBD2 identical over 8 bases. Germline V gives CDR1 LGHDT, CDR2 YNNKEL (reference sequence). The CDR3 contains 14 residues. V was pared by 0 bases and J by 4 bases, with 2 bases of the junction left unmatched. The CDR3 DNA sequence: TGTGCCAGCAGCCAAGATGGCGGGGGGTACGAGCAGTACTTC. The encoded protein is CASSQDGGGYEQYF.

The chain uses TRBV5-4 and TRBJ2-5, with 10 bases that match TRBD2. CDR1 is SGHNT, CDR2 YYREEE, per germline (reference sequence). This CDR3 contains 16 residues. Germline trimming cut 1 base from V and 5 bases from J; bases unmatched to any gene: 8. CDR3 nucleotides: TGTGCCAGCAGCTTGTTTCCAAGCGGGGGGGCGGAGACCCAGTACTTC. It encodes CASSLFPSGGAETQYF.

J is TRBJ1-1 and V is TRBV23-1; D is unclear. TRBV23-1 is classed as an ORF, of uncertain function. Trimming left V 4 bases short and J 0 bases short, with 24 bases between. The CDR3 spans 19 residues. The CDR3 here is CASSPGGCRPRVMNTEAFF. CDR3 bases: TGCGCCAGCAGTCCGGGAGGGTGTAGGCCTCGGGTCATGAACACTGAAGCTTTCTTT.

This chain links TRBV27 with TRBJ2-6; D may be TRBD1 (6 bases). Germline-derived CDR1 and CDR2 are MNHEY and SMNVEV (reference sequence). V lost 6 bases, J lost 4 bases, and 13 bases lay in between. The length of the CDR3 is 15 residues. The CDR3 loop is CASREAGAGANVLTF. CDR3 in DNA: TGTGCCAGCAGGGAGGCAGGGGCCGGGGCCAACGTCCTGACTTTC.

This clone showed up just once. This chain uses TRBV5-1 with TRBJ2-3, with 16 bases fitting TRBD2. Trimming took 5 bases from V and 4 from J; bases not matched to a gene: 25. This CDR3 is built from 23 residues. The germline V gene has CDR1 SGHRS and CDR2 YFSETQ. The CDR3, as DNA: TGCGCCAGCAGGGACAGCACTCAAAGACCGGGACTAGCGGGGGGGTGGAACGCAGATACGCAGTATTTT. Residues: CASRDSTQRPGLAGGWNADTQYF.

The chain links TRBV5-1 to TRBJ2-2; 11 bases match TRBD2. This CDR3 is built from 17 residues. V lost 1 base, J lost 5 bases, and 7 bases stayed unmatched. CDR1 is SGHRS, CDR2 YFSETQ, per germline. CDR3 nucleotides: TGCGCCAGCAGCTTGTCGTCTAGCGGGGGGAGGACCGGGGAGCTGTTTTTT. This translates into CASSLSSSGGRTGELFF.

The V call is TRBV14, the J call TRBJ1-1, with D maybe TRBD1 (5 bases). The CDR3 length is 15 residues. Trimming shortened V by 4 bases and J by 3 bases, and 15 bases separated the two germline ends. Germline loops: CDR1 SGHDN, CDR2 FVKESK. In nucleotides, the CDR3 is TGTGCCAGCAGCCTCCACACAGTGGGGCACACTGAAGCTTTCTTT. It is translated as CASSLHTVGHTEAFF. The full variable domain, in which reference TRBV14 and TRBJ1-1 provide the parts outside the CDR3, is EAGVTQFPSHSVIEKGQTVTLRCDPISGHDNLYWYRRVMGKEIKFLLHFVKESKQDESGMPNNRFLAERTGGTYSTLKVQPAELEDSGVYFCASSLHTVGHTEAFFGQGTRLTVV.

The chain employs TRBV5-8 and TRBJ2-7; 7 bases map to TRBD1. This CDR3 is 16 amino acids long. The V gene's germline CDR1 is SGHTS and CDR2 YDEGEE. The V segment lost 7 bases and the J segment 3 bases; nucleotides outside the gene matches: 16. CDR3 protein: CASEGAPRGFNYEQYV. In DNA form, the CDR3 reads TGTGCCAGCGAGGGGGCCCCCAGAGGTTTTAACTACGAGCAGTACGTC.

This chain uses TRBV28 with TRBJ2-3; D might be TRBD1 (7 bases). The CDR3 loop spans 18 amino acids. Trimming took 7 bases from V and 4 from J, leaving 27 bases between them. Germline loops: CDR1 MDHEN, CDR2 SYDVKM. This chain's CDR3 is CASIPELQGGLLADTQYF. Written as DNA, the CDR3 is TGTGCCAGCATCCCCGAGCTCCAGGGGGGACTCCTTGCAGATACGCAGTATTTT.

The chain is built from TRBV5-3 and TRBJ1-3; weak D call: TRBD1 (5 bases). TRBV5-3 is an open reading frame whose function is uncertain. This CDR3 spans 18 amino acids. V dropped 1 base and J dropped 1 base, with 18 bases sitting between them. Here the CDR3 reads CARSLTVQGNSSGNTIYF. Here the CDR3 DNA reads TGTGCCAGAAGCTTGACGGTCCAGGGCAATTCATCTGGAAACACCATATATTTT.

The V and J genes are TRBV11-2 and TRBJ2-5, with a possible D match to TRBD1 (6 bases). The CDR3 runs 14 residues. The germline CDR1 and CDR2 sequences are SGHAT and FQNNGV. Deletions cut 4 bases from V and 5 bases from J, with 14 bases between. Here the CDR3 reads CASSSTTGRETQYF. The CDR3 DNA reads TGTGCCAGCAGCTCAACGACAGGCCGGGAGACCCAGTACTTC.

The chain combines TRBV6-5 with TRBJ2-1; maybe TRBD1 (5 bases). Per germline, CDR1 MNHEY and CDR2 SVGAGI. This CDR3 region has 15 residues. Trimming left V 6 bases short and J 2 bases short, with 14 bases between. The CDR3 protein is CASSPQVKTYNEQFF. The CDR3 coding sequence is TGTGCCAGCAGCCCACAGGTCAAAACCTACAATGAGCAGTTCTTC.

The chain joins TRBV9 to TRBJ2-1, with 8 bases that match TRBD2. Per germline, CDR1 SGDLS and CDR2 YYNGEE. V lost 1 base to trimming and J lost 0 bases; unmatched junction nucleotides: 9. The CDR3 extends over 18 amino acids. CDR3: CASSVLAGVGSSYNEQFF. The CDR3 DNA sequence: TGTGCCAGCAGCGTACTAGCGGGTGTTGGAAGCTCCTACAATGAGCAGTTCTTC.

The J gene is TRBJ1-2, the V gene TRBV5-6; 9 bases fit TRBD1. The CDR3 spans 15 residues. The V segment lost 3 bases and the J segment 2 bases; nucleotides outside the gene matches: 5. Germline V CDR1 and CDR2: SGHDT, YYEEEE. The DNA for the CDR3 is TGTGCCAGCAGCTCCGGACAGGGGTCGAACTATGGCTACACCTTC. Translation gives CASSSGQGSNYGYTF.

This clone has only one observation. This chain connects TRBV2 to TRBJ1-1; 9 positions match TRBD1. With 7 bases clipped from V and 7 bases from J, the junction kept 7 bases outside the gene matches. CDR1 is SNHLY, CDR2 FYNNEI, per germline. The CDR3 has 13 residues. Here the CDR3 reads CASISETGGEAFF. The DNA of the CDR3 is TGTGCCAGCATCTCCGAGACAGGGGGTGAAGCTTTCTTT.

The CDR3 DNA reads as TGCGCCAGCAGCTCATACTCTAGCGGGGGACTCCAAGAGACCCAGTACTTC. Translation: CASSSYSSGGLQETQYF. This rearrangement joins TRBV5-1 to TRBJ2-5; 10 nucleotides line up with TRBD2. Germline lookup yields CDR1 SGHRS and CDR2 YFSETQ. The J segment lost 1 base and the V segment lost 3 bases, leaving 9 bases of the junction unmatched. The CDR3 length is 17 residues.

The genes are TRBV5-4 and TRBJ1-4, with D tentatively TRBD1 (6 bases). Germline V gene lookup returns CDR1 SGHNT and CDR2 YYREEE (reference sequence). The CDR3 is 15 residues long. Between the trimmed V and J ends, which lost 4 bases and 5 bases, there was a span of 15 bases. For the CDR3, the DNA is TGTGCCAGCAGCCCCGGTTGGGGGGGCAATGAAAAACTGTTTTTT. It translates to CASSPGWGGNEKLFF.

V is TRBV30 and J is TRBJ2-1, with TRBD2 identical over 8 bases. The germline gives CDR1 GTSNPN, CDR2 SVGIG (reference sequence). After removal of 7 bases from V and 9 bases from J, the junction contained 11 bases not matched to a gene. This CDR3 is 13 amino acids long. In nucleotides, the CDR3 is TGTGCCTTAACCGGGACTAGTGTTGGTGAGCAGTTCTTC. It yields the protein CALTGTSVGEQFF.

This clone was seen only a few times. Here the CDR3 reads CASASFTGELFF. CDR3 bases: TGCGCCAGCGCTAGCTTCACCGGGGAGCTGTTTTTT. V and J are TRBV10-1 and TRBJ2-2; a weak D match, TRBD2 (5 bases). CDR3 length: 12 amino acids. The germline V and J ends were trimmed by 8 bases and 4 bases, with 8 bases remaining between them. Per germline, CDR1 WNHNN and CDR2 SYGVQD (reference sequence).

V gene TRBV2 combines with J gene TRBJ2-1, with 9 positions matching TRBD1. Trimming took 7 bases from V and 9 from J; bases not matched to a gene: 13. CDR1 and CDR2 (germline): SNHLY, FYNNEI. The CDR3 loop spans 15 amino acids. The CDR3 loop reads CASNPPGQGVTEQFF. The CDR3 DNA follows: TGTGCCAGCAACCCCCCGGGACAGGGAGTCACTGAGCAGTTCTTC.

The chain carries TRBV5-1 and TRBJ1-2, with 7 bases identical to TRBD1. This CDR3 has 14 amino acids. From germline, CDR1 is SGHRS and CDR2 YFSETQ. J was trimmed by 7 bases and V by 0 bases; bases with no gene match: 6. The CDR3 DNA reads TGCGCCAGCAGCTTGGAGACAGGGCTCGGTGGCTACACCTTC. This gives the protein CASSLETGLGGYTF.

Only a few counts were recorded for this clone. The CDR3 sequence: CASSTAPGGDVNEKLFF. CDR3 coding DNA: TGTGCCAGTAGTACCGCCCCCGGGGGGGACGTGAATGAAAAACTGTTTTTT. The chain links TRBV19 to TRBJ1-4; D possibly corresponds to TRBD1 (5 bases). The CDR3 has 17 residues. V shed 4 bases and J shed 5 bases, with 20 bases lying between them. Per germline, CDR1 LNHDA and CDR2 SQIVND (reference sequence). Full variable domain (remainder filled in from reference TRBV19 and TRBJ1-4): DGGITQSPKYLFRKEGQNVTLSCEQNLNHDAMYWYRQDPGQGLRLIYYSQIVNDFQKGDIAEGYSVSREKKESFPLTVTSAQKNPTAFYLCASSTAPGGDVNEKLFFGSGTQLSVL.